This TCR beta chain was sequenced in a study of shared clonotypes between healthy human individuals (dated by TCRdb to 2019 to 2021). Background on the whole study: Two women and a few men aged 18 to 49 years were included in the cohort. For each donor, CD4 naive and CD4 memory were each given three plates, CD8 naive was given two plates, and CD8 memory was given one plate. The study deeply sequenced blood TCR repertoires of roughly five healthy adults to estimate repertoire size and the extent of clonotype sharing between individuals. To increase sequencing depth and limit assay-specific biases, different laboratories used diverse techniques to prepare libraries and sequence TCR repertoires. Between about 0.9 and 9 billion PBMCs per donor were obtained by leukapheresis.

The donors were healthy, HIV-negative adults with no recently reported acute infections or vaccinations. Every donor was a Caucasian adult living in Nashville, Tennessee, USA. CD4+ T cells were enriched through magnetic negative selection, after which naive cells were positively selected on CD45RA and the remaining negative fraction served as the memory subset. Blood was collected by leukapheresis, and PBMCs were isolated by Ficoll-Histopaque density gradient centrifugation and then cryopreserved in liquid nitrogen vapor phase. Purity and quantity of every magnetically sorted T cell population were checked by analytical flow cytometry. Genomic DNA was isolated from every sorted fraction and measured by UV absorbance on a Nanodrop 2000c. Using the deep immunoSEQ assay, TCR CDR3 regions were amplified from genomic DNA by multiplex PCR. Extracted genomic DNA from each cell subset was distributed evenly across all wells of several immunoSEQ 96-well plates, and each plate was treated as a replicate. For sorted subsets, about 220 ng of genomic DNA, equivalent to 25,000 to 30,000 T cell genomes, went into each replicate PCR. The purified libraries were quantified using a Qubit 3.0 fluorometer, sized with a Bioanalyzer 2100, and then quantified again using the KAPA Library Quantification kit. Each immunoSEQ 96-well plate was sequenced on its own single-read 150-cycle Illumina NextSeq 550 flow cell. From the authors' description of their analysis: Because the immunoSEQ output included only junctional sequences and no quality scores, the filtering could not be the same as the filtering used for full-length reads. To assign V/J genes and CDR3, sequences were annotated against IMGT germline references using PyIR, a Python wrapper for IgBLAST v1.9. Reads with weak V/J assignments (E-value above 1e-6), missing CDR3, stop codons, out-of-frame junctions, or ambiguous translated residues were removed. V3J clonotypes were defined by identical inferred V gene, J gene, and CDR3 amino acid sequence. Percentage overlap between repertoires was calculated by dividing the number of shared unique clonotypes by the size of the smaller repertoire. Richness of each repertoire was evaluated using RTK rarefaction, the Chao1 estimator, and Recon v2.1 estimates of unobserved clonotypes. OLGA was used to compute generation probabilities for all TCRbeta clonotypes that the gDNA method yielded from four donors. Held by TCRdb, this immuneACCESS table contains in-frame sequences only and omits some clones. Under half of the omission traces to an unresolved V gene where checked; the cause of the rest is unknown. V, J and clone size were drawn from that table, and D and trimming were deduced from the DNA. Across this sample there are around 1.4 million clones, with less than 99% seen only once. The ten largest clones represent around 0.33% of the sample.

Results the study describes overall, beyond this receptor: Higher generation probabilities were observed for clonotypes shared by all four sorted-subset donors than for non-shared clonotypes. Incomplete sequencing was indicated by rarefaction of sorted-subset datasets, despite the large sequencing depth. The genetic and exposure-history diversity represented was limited by the small number of donors. Larger estimated clonotype richness was generally found for naive subsets than for memory subsets. When a few donors were compared, the shared fraction of clonotypes was about 5.2% for naive CD4, 3.5% to 4% for naive CD8, more than 2% for memory CD4, and under 0.5% for memory CD8. Sampling was restricted to blood, and TCR repertoires in tissues likely differ from the TCR repertoires found in blood. Pairwise subsampling led to the expectation that sequencing depth would affect the degree of clonotype sharing among donors.

Taken from the germline V gene (reference sequence), the CDR1 and CDR2 loops are MNHNY and SVGAGI. The trim is 4 bases for V and 3 bases for J, with a gap of 19 bases between the germline ends. The CDR3 spans 16 residues, from the cysteine through the phenylalanine. Of all the DNA, just the CDR3 is kept, 48 bases in frame from base 1. As concerns this clone: Its antigen remains undetermined. Base qualities are missing; no much larger clone stands one base away.

This clonotype originated in a man in his thirties or forties in good health. Recombination linked TRBV6-6 to TRBJ2-7; the D gene cannot be named for sure. Sequenced material: naive CD4+ T cells sorted from blood. The sample's cell subset or site label, decoded: CD45RA+ positively selected. The CDR3 reads as follows: CASSSPGRIVIYEQYF. In nucleotides, the sequence is TGTGCCAGCAGTTCTCCCGGTCGGATAGTCATCTACGAGCAGTACTTC.